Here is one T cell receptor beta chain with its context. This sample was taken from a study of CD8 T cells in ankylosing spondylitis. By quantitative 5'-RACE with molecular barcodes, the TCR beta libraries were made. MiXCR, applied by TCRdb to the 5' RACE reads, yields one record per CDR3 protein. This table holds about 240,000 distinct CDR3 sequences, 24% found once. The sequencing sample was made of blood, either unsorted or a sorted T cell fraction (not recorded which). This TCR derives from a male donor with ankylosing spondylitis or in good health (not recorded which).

The CDR3 DNA follows: TGTGCCATCAGTGACCCCAGGGGCGTAAGTTTAGAGACCCAGTACTTC. Translating gives CAISDPRGVSLETQYF. This chain joins TRBV10-3 and TRBJ2-5; a weak D match, TRBD1 (6 bases). CDR1 and CDR2 (germline): ENHRY, SYGVKD. The V end was cut by 3 bases, the J end by 4 bases, with 18 bases between. The CDR3 sequence is 16 residues long.